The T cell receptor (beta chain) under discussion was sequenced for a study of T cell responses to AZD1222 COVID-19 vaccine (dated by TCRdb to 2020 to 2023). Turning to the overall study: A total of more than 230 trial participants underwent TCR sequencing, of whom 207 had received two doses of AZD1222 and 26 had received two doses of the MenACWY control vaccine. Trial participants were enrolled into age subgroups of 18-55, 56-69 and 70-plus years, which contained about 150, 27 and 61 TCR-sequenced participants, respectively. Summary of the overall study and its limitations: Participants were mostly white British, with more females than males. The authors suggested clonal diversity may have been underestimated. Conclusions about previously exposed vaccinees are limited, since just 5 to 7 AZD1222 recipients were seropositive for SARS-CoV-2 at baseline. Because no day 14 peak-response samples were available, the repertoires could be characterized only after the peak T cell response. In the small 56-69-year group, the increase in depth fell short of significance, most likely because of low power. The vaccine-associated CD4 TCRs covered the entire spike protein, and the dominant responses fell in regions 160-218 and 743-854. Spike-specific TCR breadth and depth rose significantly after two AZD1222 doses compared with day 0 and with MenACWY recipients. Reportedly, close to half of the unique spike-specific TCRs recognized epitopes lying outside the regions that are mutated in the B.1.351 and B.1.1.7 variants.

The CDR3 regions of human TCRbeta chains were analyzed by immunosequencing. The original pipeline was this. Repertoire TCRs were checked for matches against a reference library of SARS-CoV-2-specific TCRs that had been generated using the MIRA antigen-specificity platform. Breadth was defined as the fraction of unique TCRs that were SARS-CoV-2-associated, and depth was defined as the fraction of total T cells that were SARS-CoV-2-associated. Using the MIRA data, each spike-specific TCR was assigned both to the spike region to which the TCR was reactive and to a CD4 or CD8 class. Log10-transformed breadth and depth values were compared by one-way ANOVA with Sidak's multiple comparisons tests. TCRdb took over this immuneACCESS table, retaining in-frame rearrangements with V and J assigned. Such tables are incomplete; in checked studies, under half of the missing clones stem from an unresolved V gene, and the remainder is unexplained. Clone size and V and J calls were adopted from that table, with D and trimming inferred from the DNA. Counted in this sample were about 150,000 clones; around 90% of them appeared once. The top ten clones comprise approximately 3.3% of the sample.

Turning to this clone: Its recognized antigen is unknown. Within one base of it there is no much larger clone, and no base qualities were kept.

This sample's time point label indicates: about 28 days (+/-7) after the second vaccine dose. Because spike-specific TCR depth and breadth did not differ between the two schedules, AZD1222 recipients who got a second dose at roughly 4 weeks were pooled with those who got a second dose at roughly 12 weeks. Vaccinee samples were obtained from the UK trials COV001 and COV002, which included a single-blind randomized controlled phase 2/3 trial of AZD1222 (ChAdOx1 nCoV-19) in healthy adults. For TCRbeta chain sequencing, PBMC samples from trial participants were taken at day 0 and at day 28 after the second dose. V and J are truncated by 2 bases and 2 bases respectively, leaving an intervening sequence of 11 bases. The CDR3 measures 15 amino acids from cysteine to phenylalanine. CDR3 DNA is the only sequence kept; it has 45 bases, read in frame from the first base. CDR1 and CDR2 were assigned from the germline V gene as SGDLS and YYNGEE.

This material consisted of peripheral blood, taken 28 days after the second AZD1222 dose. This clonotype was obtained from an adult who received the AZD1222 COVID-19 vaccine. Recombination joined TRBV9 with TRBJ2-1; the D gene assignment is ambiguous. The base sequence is TGTGCCAGCAGCGTCGACCCAACACCCTACAATGAGCAGTTCTTC. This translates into CASSVDPTPYNEQFF.